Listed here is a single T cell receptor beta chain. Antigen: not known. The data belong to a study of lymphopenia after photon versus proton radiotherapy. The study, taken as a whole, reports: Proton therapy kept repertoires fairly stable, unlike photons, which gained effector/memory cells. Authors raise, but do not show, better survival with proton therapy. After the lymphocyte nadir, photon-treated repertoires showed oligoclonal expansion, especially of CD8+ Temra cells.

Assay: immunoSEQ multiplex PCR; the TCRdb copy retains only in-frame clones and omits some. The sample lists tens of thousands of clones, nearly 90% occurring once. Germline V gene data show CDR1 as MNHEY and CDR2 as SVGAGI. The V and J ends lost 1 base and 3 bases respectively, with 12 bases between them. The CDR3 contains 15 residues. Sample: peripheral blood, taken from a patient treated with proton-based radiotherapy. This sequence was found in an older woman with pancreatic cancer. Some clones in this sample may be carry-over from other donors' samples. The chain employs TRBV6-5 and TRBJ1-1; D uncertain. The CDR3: CASSYLGRADTEAFF. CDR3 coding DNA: TGTGCCAGCAGTTACTTAGGGCGGGCGGACACTGAAGCTTTCTTT.